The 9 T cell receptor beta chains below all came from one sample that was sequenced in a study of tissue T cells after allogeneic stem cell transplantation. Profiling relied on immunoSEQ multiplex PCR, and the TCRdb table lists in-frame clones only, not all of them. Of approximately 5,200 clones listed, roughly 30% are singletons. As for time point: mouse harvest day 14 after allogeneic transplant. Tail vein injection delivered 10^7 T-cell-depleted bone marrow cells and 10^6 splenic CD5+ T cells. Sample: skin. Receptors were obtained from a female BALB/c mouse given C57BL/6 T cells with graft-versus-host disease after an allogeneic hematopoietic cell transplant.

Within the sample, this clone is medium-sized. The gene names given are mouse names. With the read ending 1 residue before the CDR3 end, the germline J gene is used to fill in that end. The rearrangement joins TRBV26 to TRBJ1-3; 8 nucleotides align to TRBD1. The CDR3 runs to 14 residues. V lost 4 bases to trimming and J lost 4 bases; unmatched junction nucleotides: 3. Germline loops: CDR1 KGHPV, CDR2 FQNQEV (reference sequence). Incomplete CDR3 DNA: TGTGCCAGCAGTCCCGACAGGGGAGGAAATACGCTCTAT. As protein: CASSPDRGGNTLY. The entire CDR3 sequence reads CASSPDRGGNTLYF.

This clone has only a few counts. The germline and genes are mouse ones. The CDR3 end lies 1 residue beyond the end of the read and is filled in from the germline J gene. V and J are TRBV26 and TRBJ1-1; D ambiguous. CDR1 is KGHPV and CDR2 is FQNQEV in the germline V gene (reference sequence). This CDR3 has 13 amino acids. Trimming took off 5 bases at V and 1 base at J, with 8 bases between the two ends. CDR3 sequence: CASSSSGNTEVFF. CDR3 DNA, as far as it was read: TGTGCCAGCAGTTCGTCAGGGAACACAGAAGTCTTC.

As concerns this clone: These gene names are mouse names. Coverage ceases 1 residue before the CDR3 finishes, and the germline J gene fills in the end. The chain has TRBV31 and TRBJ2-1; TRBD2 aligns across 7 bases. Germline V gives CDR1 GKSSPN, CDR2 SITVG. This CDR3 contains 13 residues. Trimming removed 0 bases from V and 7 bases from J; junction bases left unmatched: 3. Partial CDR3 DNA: TGTGCCTGGAGTCTGGGGGGGGAGGCTGAGCAGTTC. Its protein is CAWSLGGEAEQF. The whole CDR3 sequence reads CAWSLGGEAEQFF.

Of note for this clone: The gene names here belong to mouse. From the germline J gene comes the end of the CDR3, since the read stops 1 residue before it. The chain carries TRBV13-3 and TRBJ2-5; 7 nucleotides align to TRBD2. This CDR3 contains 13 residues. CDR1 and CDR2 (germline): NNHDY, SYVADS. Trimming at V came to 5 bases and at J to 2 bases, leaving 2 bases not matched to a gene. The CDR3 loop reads CASSGLVQDTQYF. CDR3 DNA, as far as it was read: TGTGCCAGCAGCGGACTGGTCCAAGACACCCAGTAC.

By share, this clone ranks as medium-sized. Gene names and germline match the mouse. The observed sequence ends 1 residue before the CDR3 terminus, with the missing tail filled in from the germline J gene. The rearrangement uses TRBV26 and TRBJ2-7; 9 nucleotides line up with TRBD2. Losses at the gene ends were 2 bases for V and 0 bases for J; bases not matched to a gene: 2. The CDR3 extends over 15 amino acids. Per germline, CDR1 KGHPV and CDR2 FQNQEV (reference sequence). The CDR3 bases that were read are TGTGCCAGCAGTCTGCTGGGGGGGTTCTCCTATGAACAGTAC. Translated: CASSLLGGFSYEQY. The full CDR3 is CASSLLGGFSYEQYF.

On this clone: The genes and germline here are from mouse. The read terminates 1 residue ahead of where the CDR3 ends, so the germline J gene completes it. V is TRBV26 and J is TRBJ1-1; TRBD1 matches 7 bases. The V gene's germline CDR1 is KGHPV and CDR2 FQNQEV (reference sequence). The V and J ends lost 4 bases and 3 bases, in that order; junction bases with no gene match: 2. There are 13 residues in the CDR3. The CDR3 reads CASSRDRDTEVFF. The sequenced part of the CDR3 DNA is TGTGCCAGCAGTCGTGACAGGGACACAGAAGTCTTC.

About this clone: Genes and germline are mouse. The CDR3 sequence is CASSQDRSQTEVFF. The CDR3 bases that were read are TGTGCCAGCAGCCAAGATCGATCACAGACAGAAGTCTTC. The rearrangement joins TRBV2 to TRBJ1-1, with D unclear. The read terminates 1 residue before the CDR3 end, so the remaining end is supplied by the germline J gene. The CDR3 extends over 14 amino acids. V shed 0 bases and J shed 5 bases, with 10 bases lying between them. Germline CDR1 reads LGHNA; CDR2 reads YSYQKL.

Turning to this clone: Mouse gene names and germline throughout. The sequenced CDR3 bases are TGTGCCAGCGGTGACCCGGGACAGGGAGGCGAAAGATTATTT. Translating it yields CASGDPGQGGERLF. The whole CDR3 region reads CASGDPGQGGERLFF. The rearrangement joins TRBV13-2 to TRBJ1-4; 9 nucleotides line up with TRBD1. The read halts 1 residue ahead of the CDR3 end, with the missing end drawn from the germline J gene. The CDR3 is 15 amino acids. CDR1 and CDR2 from the germline V gene are NNHNN and SYGAGS (reference sequence). The ends lost 2 bases at V and 7 bases at J; junction bases unmatched: 6.

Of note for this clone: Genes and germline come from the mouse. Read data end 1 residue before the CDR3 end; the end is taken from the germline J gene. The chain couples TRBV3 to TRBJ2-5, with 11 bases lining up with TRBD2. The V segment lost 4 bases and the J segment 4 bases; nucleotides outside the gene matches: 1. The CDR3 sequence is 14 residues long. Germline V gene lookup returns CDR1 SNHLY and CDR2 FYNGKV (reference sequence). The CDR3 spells CASSSGLGEDTQYF. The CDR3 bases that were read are TGTGCCAGCAGCTCGGGACTGGGGGAAGACACCCAGTAC. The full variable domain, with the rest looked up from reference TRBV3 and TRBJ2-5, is GPKVLQIPSHQIIDMGQMVTLNCDPVSNHLYFYWYKQILGQQMEFLVNFYNGKVMEKSKLFKDQFSVERPDGSYFTLKIQPTALEDSAVYFCASSSGLGEDTQYFGPGTRLLVL.